This T cell receptor beta chain was found in a study of T-cell reconstitution after alpha-beta-depleted transplantation in children. Study-wide results and caveats: One year after transplant, T-cell counts and diversity came mostly from newly produced T cells. High day-60 TCRbeta diversity in some patients came from surviving recipient T cells and thymic progenitors. Alpha-beta T cells present about two months after transplant were reported to originate from several hundred expanded graft clones.

CDR3 size: 14 residues. Germline V gene sequence: CDR1 SQVTM, CDR2 ANQGSEA. V was pared by 5 bases and J by 2 bases, with 16 bases between. This clonotype was seen at least ten times. What it binds is not known. Unique molecular identifiers were built into the TCRbeta library. TCRdb processed the PCR reads anew with MiXCR; each CDR3 protein has one entry. The sample shows approximately 170,000 distinct CDR3 sequences, 8.5% to 14% of them seen only once. V and J are TRBV29-1 and TRBJ2-7; weak D call: TRBD2 (6 bases). The sample was PBMCs, taken before TCRalphabeta/CD19-depleted stem cell transplant. This receptor was taken from a boy aged 2-15 years with acute myeloid leukemia, due to receive a stem cell transplant. CDR3 bases: TGCAGCGTTCTTCCGGCGGAGGGGACCTACGAGCAGTACTTC. Its protein is CSVLPAEGTYEQYF.